Below, 26 T cell receptor beta chains from the same sample are listed, as sequenced in a study of CD8+ T cells in alopecia areata. Treatment defined: oral pan-JAK inhibitor, 5-10 mg twice daily. In each case, RNA was isolated and then reverse transcribed into cDNA as the sequencing template. Sequencing used immunoSEQ multiplex PCR; TCRdb keeps in-frame clones, though not all of them. The data hold roughly 230,000 clones, with 40% to 45% observed a single time. The sequencing here drew on CD4+ T cells sorted from blood, taken between weeks 36 and 40, from a patient treated with tofacitinib. The receptors were gathered from a human donor with alopecia areata.

This clone was counted a few times. V usage is TRBV7-2 and J usage is TRBJ2-1, with 8 bases lining up with TRBD2. This CDR3 is 15 amino acids long. V gave up 3 bases and J gave up 0 bases; unmatched junction bases: 1. Germline V lookup: CDR1 SGHTA, CDR2 FQGNSA. CDR3 sequence reads: CASSFGLASYNEQFF. Here the CDR3 DNA reads TGTGCCAGCAGCTTCGGACTAGCCTCCTACAATGAGCAGTTCTTC.

J is TRBJ2-5 and V is TRBV5-1, with 9 bases matching TRBD1. V gave up 0 bases and J gave up 5 bases; unmatched junction bases: 8. CDR1 and CDR2 from the germline V gene are SGHRS and YFSETQ. The CDR3 extends over 16 amino acids. The CDR3 is CASSLGNRGRVETQYF. The CDR3 nucleotides are TGCGCCAGCAGCTTGGGGAACAGGGGGCGAGTGGAGACCCAGTACTTC.

The chain combines TRBV7-9 with TRBJ2-2; weak D call: TRBD1 (5 bases). Per germline, CDR1 SEHNR and CDR2 FQNEAQ (reference sequence). Deletions cut 5 bases from V and 4 bases from J, with 8 bases between. CDR3 size: 13 residues. The CDR3 bases are TGTGCCAGCAGCGTACAGGTCACCGGGGAGCTGTTTTTT. The encoded protein is CASSVQVTGELFF.

The V gene is TRBV29-1, the J gene TRBJ2-2, with TRBD1 matching over 8 bases. CDR1 is SQVTM and CDR2 is ANQGSEA in the germline V gene. The CDR3 has 15 amino acids. With 0 bases clipped from V and 5 bases from J, the junction kept 5 bases outside the gene matches. The CDR3 DNA reads TGCAGCGTTGAAGAGAATGACAGGGGAACCGGGGAGCTGTTTTTT. This encodes CSVEENDRGTGELFF.

The chain employs TRBV30 and TRBJ2-3; no firm D call. Trimming stripped 7 bases from V and 0 bases from J, with 8 bases between. Germline V gives CDR1 GTSNPN, CDR2 SVGIG (reference sequence). The CDR3 runs to 12 residues. This CDR3 is CASGLSTDTQYF. CDR3 bases: TGTGCCTCGGGTTTGAGCACAGATACGCAGTATTTT.

This rearrangement joins TRBV7-2 to TRBJ2-5, with a possible D match to TRBD2 (5 bases). Trimming pared 1 base from V and 2 bases from J, leaving 11 bases between. The germline gives CDR1 SGHTA, CDR2 FQGNSA. This CDR3 has 15 amino acids. The CDR3 here is CASSLGLTIQETQYF. CDR3 DNA: TGTGCCAGCAGCTTAGGCCTGACTATTCAAGAGACCCAGTACTTC.

This clone has more than one count but fewer than ten. V gene TRBV15 combines with J gene TRBJ2-4; 7 bases are a match to TRBD2. The CDR3 is 19 residues long. Germline V gene lookup returns CDR1 LNHNV and CDR2 YYDKDF (reference sequence). V gave up 1 base and J gave up 0 bases; unmatched junction bases: 12. CDR3 sequence (DNA): TGTGCCACCAGCAGAGTGAGTTCGCGGAGCGGGATAGCCAAAAACATTCAGTACTTC. Its translation: CATSRVSSRSGIAKNIQYF.

J is TRBJ1-2 and V is TRBV20-1; D is ambiguous. The ends were cut back, 7 bases at V and 4 bases at J, with 10 bases in the middle. Germline V gene lookup returns CDR1 DFQATT and CDR2 SNEGSKA (reference sequence). The CDR3 is 11 amino acids. The CDR3 bases are TGCAGTGTCCAGCCCGGCTATGGCTACACCTTC. This translates into CSVQPGYGYTF.

This clone was detected a few times. The genes are TRBV11-2 and TRBJ2-3; unclear D gene. The length of the CDR3 is 12 residues. V was pared by 2 bases and J by 5 bases, with 5 bases between. Germline V gives CDR1 SGHAT, CDR2 FQNNGV. DNA for the CDR3: TGTGCCAGCAGCTTATTTAGAGATACGCAGTATTTT. As protein: CASSLFRDTQYF.

The sample holds a few counts of this clone. This sequence joins TRBV5-6 and TRBJ1-4, with D hard to call. V was clipped by 4 bases and J by 6 bases, with 7 bases between them. CDR1 is SGHDT, CDR2 YYEEEE, per germline. The CDR3 runs to 12 residues. In nucleotides, the CDR3 is TGTGCCAGCAGCGGGATGGATGAAAAACTGTTTTTT. This sequence encodes CASSGMDEKLFF.

The CDR3 bases are TGTGCCAGCAGTTTCGGACAGAGCTACGAGCAGTACTTC. Its protein product is CASSFGQSYEQYF. The chain joins TRBV6-5 to TRBJ2-7; a weak D match, TRBD1 (6 bases). The V end was cut by 4 bases, the J end by 3 bases, with 10 bases between. The CDR3 is made up of 13 amino acids. CDR1 and CDR2 from the germline V gene are MNHEY and SVGAGI.

The chain has TRBV7-6 and TRBJ2-3, with 7 bases aligning to TRBD2. CDR3 size: 17 residues. Per the germline V gene, CDR1 is SGHVS and CDR2 is FNYEAQ. V was clipped by 5 bases and J by 4 bases; unmatched bases: 15. DNA of the CDR3: TGTGCCAGCAGCCCTTTACTCACTAGCGCGGAGCCAGATACGCAGTATTTT. It specifies CASSPLLTSAEPDTQYF. Using reference TRBV7-6 and TRBJ2-3 for the parts outside the CDR3, the full variable domain is GAGVSQSPRYKVTKRGQDVALRCDPISGHVSLYWYRQALGQGPEFLTYFNYEAQQDKSGLPNDRFSAERPEGSISTLTIQRTEQRDSAMYRCASSPLLTSAEPDTQYFGPGTRLTVL.

The chain carries TRBV11-2 and TRBJ2-5; 12 bases agree with TRBD1. Trimming removed 2 bases from V and 4 bases from J; junction bases left unmatched: 5. The CDR3 sequence is 16 residues long. CDR1 is SGHAT and CDR2 is FQNNGV in the germline V gene. The CDR3 nucleotides read TGTGCCAGCAGCTTAATGGGACAGGGGGCAGCAGAGACCCAGTACTTC. Encoded protein: CASSLMGQGAAETQYF.

This clone was counted only a few times. This chain links TRBV9 with TRBJ2-2, with a possible D match to TRBD2 (5 bases). The germline V gene encodes CDR1 SGDLS and CDR2 YYNGEE. V was shortened by 1 base and J by 1 base, with 5 bases between the two germline ends. This CDR3 is 14 amino acids long. The DNA for the CDR3 is TGTGCCAGCAGCGTAAGCGGGAACACCGGGGAGCTGTTTTTT. As protein: CASSVSGNTGELFF.

V and J are TRBV19 and TRBJ2-1; 7 nucleotides align to TRBD2. The CDR3 totals 16 residues. Germline CDR1 reads LNHDA; CDR2 reads SQIVND (reference sequence). The V segment lost 1 base and the J segment 7 bases; nucleotides outside the gene matches: 10. CDR3 loop: CASSIVGPSGGNEQFF. In nucleotides, the CDR3 is TGTGCCAGTAGTATAGTAGGACCCTCCGGGGGGAATGAGCAGTTCTTC. Combining the CDR3 with reference TRBV19 and TRBJ2-1 gives the whole variable domain DGGITQSPKYLFRKEGQNVTLSCEQNLNHDAMYWYRQDPGQGLRLIYYSQIVNDFQKGDIAEGYSVSREKKESFPLTVTSAQKNPTAFYLCASSIVGPSGGNEQFFGPGTRLTVL.

The rearrangement uses TRBV6-6 and TRBJ1-5; D is ambiguous. V lost 2 bases, J lost 12 bases, and 14 bases lay in between. The CDR3 loop spans 13 amino acids. Germline V gene lookup returns CDR1 MNHNY and CDR2 SVGAGI (reference sequence). CDR3 region: CASSYGVGGIQHF. CDR3 coding DNA: TGTGCCAGCAGTTACGGCGTCGGAGGGATCCAGCATTTT.

V is TRBV6-1 and J is TRBJ2-6; tentatively, D is TRBD2 (6 bases). Germline V gene sequence: CDR1 MNHNS, CDR2 SASEGT. The CDR3 runs to 17 residues. The V and J ends lost 2 bases and 1 base respectively, with 12 bases between them. CDR3 amino acids: CASSESGLLSGANVLTF. The CDR3 bases are TGTGCCAGCAGTGAAAGCGGGCTGTTATCTGGGGCCAACGTCCTGACTTTC.

This clone was seen a few times. A much larger clone differs from this one at a single base, so this may be a read error. V gene TRBV6-1 combines with J gene TRBJ1-2; no clear D gene. This CDR3 has 15 amino acids. Per the germline V gene, CDR1 is MNHNS and CDR2 is SASEGT. V shed 5 bases and J shed 0 bases, with 13 bases lying between them. This CDR3 is CASSLSPRTNYGYTF. DNA for the CDR3: TGTGCCAGCAGTTTATCCCCCAGGACTAACTATGGCTACACCTTC.

The chain combines TRBV6-1 with TRBJ2-7; D gene ambiguous. Trimming took off 4 bases at V and 3 bases at J, with 10 bases between the two ends. The CDR3 runs to 13 residues. Germline V gene sequence: CDR1 MNHNS, CDR2 SASEGT. CDR3 sequence reads: CASSVVSGYEQYF. The CDR3 coding sequence is TGTGCCAGCAGTGTTGTCTCAGGCTACGAGCAGTACTTC.

This clone was seen a handful of times. This chain uses TRBV2 with TRBJ2-2, with TRBD1 as a possible D gene (6 bases). Germline CDR1 is SNHLY and CDR2 is FYNNEI. This CDR3 has 15 residues. The ends were cut back, 7 bases at V and 6 bases at J, with 18 bases in the middle. The CDR3 region has the DNA TGTGCCAGCAAGACGGACAGACTTGGCGCCGGGGAGCTGTTTTTT. Translation: CASKTDRLGAGELFF.

This clone has a handful of counts. The gene calls are TRBV29-1 and TRBJ1-1, with D possibly being TRBD1 (5 bases). The V end was cut by 6 bases, the J end by 0 bases, with 11 bases between. The CDR3 runs to 13 residues. CDR1 and CDR2 (germline): SQVTM, ANQGSEA. The CDR3 DNA reads as TGCAGCGTCCGAACAGGCATGAACACTGAAGCTTTCTTT. Protein: CSVRTGMNTEAFF.

This clone occurred a few times. The chain recombines TRBV15 with TRBJ2-5; 11 bases map to TRBD2. The V gene's germline CDR1 is LNHNV and CDR2 YYDKDF (reference sequence). CDR3 size: 16 residues. With V trimmed by 0 bases and J by 3 bases, 3 bases remained unmatched. In DNA, the CDR3 is TGTGCCACCAGCAGAGAACGACTAGCGGGAAAAGAGACCCAGTACTTC. The encoded protein is CATSRERLAGKETQYF.

The genes are TRBV29-1 and TRBJ2-4; 7 bases are a match to TRBD2. V shed 3 bases, J shed 0 bases, and the junction held 5 bases outside the gene matches. Germline assignment: CDR1 SQVTM and CDR2 ANQGSEA. This CDR3 contains 15 residues. The CDR3 coding sequence is TGCAGCGTTGAGGAGGGGAGGGTAGCCAAAAACATTCAGTACTTC. Translation gives CSVEEGRVAKNIQYF.

This chain joins TRBV30 and TRBJ2-2; 10 bases are a match to TRBD1. After removal of 3 bases from V and 4 bases from J, the junction contained 5 bases not matched to a gene. The CDR3 loop spans 15 amino acids. CDR1 GTSNPN and CDR2 SVGIG come from the germline V gene (reference sequence). The CDR3 spells CAWSAGTGVTGELFF. In nucleotides, the CDR3 is TGTGCCTGGAGCGCCGGGACAGGGGTCACCGGGGAGCTGTTTTTT.

CDR3 in amino acids: CSSRANTEAFF. CDR3 nucleotide sequence: TGCAGCTCAAGAGCGAACACTGAAGCTTTCTTT. The chain is built from TRBV29-1 and TRBJ1-1; D gene unclear. Germline loops: CDR1 SQVTM, CDR2 ANQGSEA. Trimming removed 8 bases from V and 1 base from J, with 8 bases in between. The CDR3 contains 11 residues.

This clone was counted only a few times. This chain links TRBV29-1 with TRBJ2-5, with D possibly being TRBD1 (5 bases). Trimming left V 4 bases short and J 9 bases short, with 12 bases between. Germline loops: CDR1 SQVTM, CDR2 ANQGSEA. The CDR3 totals 11 residues. CDR3 DNA: TGCAGCGTTGGCCAGGGTGGTTCCCAGTACTTC. It encodes CSVGQGGSQYF.